This TCR beta chain originates from a study of T cells expressing NK-cell markers. After re-calling the 5' RACE reads, TCRdb lists one entry per CDR3 protein, DNA absent. The repertoire table contains a few hundred thousand distinct CDR3 sequences. This CDR3 has 15 amino acids. The receptor comes from a man aged 18-75 years in good health. V is TRBV12-3 or TRBV12-4 and J is TRBJ2-5; there is no DNA to check the TCRdb D call of TRBD1. Source material: blood T cells: a sorted CD56 or NKG2C T cell subset, CD4+ or CD8+ T cells, or bulk PBMC T cells (not recorded which). CDR3 sequence: CASRPTGRDRETQYF.